This T cell receptor beta chain originates from a study of identical twins. Findings of the study overall: Out-of-frame TCR alpha sharing observed in monozygotic twins exceeded model estimates. The authors drew conclusions from cross-sectional statistical analysis rather than following the same donors. Partly confounded zero-insertion analyses could result from invariant MAIT and iNKT cells.

There are a few counts of this clonotype. Its matching antigen is unknown. Trimming stripped 4 bases from V and 5 bases from J, with 11 bases between. CDR3 length equals 13 residues. Germline V lookup: CDR1 MNHEY, CDR2 SMNVEV (reference sequence). Healthy Caucasian donors formed the entire cohort. One entry per CDR3 protein, called by TCRdb with MiXCR from the 5' RACE reads. Altogether 300,000 to 400,000 distinct CDR3 sequences are present, roughly an eighth being singletons, with the ten largest covering 6% to 9%. This sample was also put to use in a study of yellow fever vaccine responses in identical twins.

The chain is built from TRBV27 and TRBJ1-1; no reliable D call. This receptor was obtained from a woman aged 18-29 years in good health. Sequencing used CD8+ T cells sorted from blood. The CDR3 region has the DNA TGTGCCAGCAGTTCCCCAGGTTGGACTGAAGCTTTCTTT. As protein: CASSSPGWTEAFF.